The rows below give T cell receptor beta chains drawn from one sample of a study of shared T cell receptors in the human thymus. Produced via immunoSEQ multiplex PCR; TCRdb's table is partial and in-frame only. The sample yields hundreds of thousands of clones, 88% seen once. The sample was also reused in another study, on human thymus T cells.

The sample comprised thymocytes. The receptor set was obtained from a boy under two years old with a congenital heart defect. CDR3s include the opening cysteine and the closing phenylalanine or tryptophan. A D gene is named only where the DNA matches it firmly. The size field is filled for only some rows; it gives once, few, many or a size class.

>TRBD1|TRBJ1-1|TRBV5-1|few
TGCGCCAGCAGCGGCAGGGGGCGGACTGAAGCTTTCTTT
CASSGRGRTEAFF
>TRBD2|TRBJ2-1|TRBV25-1|-
TGTGCCAGCAGTGTGAGCGGGAGGGGAGACAATGAGCAGTTCTTC
CASSVSGRGDNEQFF
>TRBD1|TRBJ2-2|TRBV6-6|few
TGTGCCAGCAGTAGACGGACAGGTCAACAAACCGGGGAGCTGTTTTTT
CASSRRTGQQTGELFF
>TRBD1|TRBJ1-5|TRBV7-2|-
TGTGCCAGCAGCTCCGAAGACAGGGTGGCCCAGCCCCAGCATTTT
CASSSEDRVAQPQHF
>TRBD2|TRBJ2-7|TRBV29-1|-
TGCAGCGTCCGGGGACTAGAGGTCTCCTACGAGCAGTACTTC
CSVRGLEVSYEQYF
>TRBD2|TRBJ2-1|TRBV10-3|-
TGTGCCGTTGGGACTAGCGGTTACAATGAGCAGTTCTTC
CAVGTSGYNEQFF
>TRBD2|TRBJ2-3|TRBV25-1|once
TGTGCCAGCAGTGATACAGCGGGAGAAAATACGCAGTATTTT
CASSDTAGENTQYF
>-|TRBJ2-2|TRBV6-1|-
TGTGCCAGCAGTGATTGGGGGCCGCGCGGGGAGCTGTTTTTT
CASSDWGPRGELFF
>TRBD2|TRBJ2-5|TRBV10-2|-
TGCGCCAGCAGTGAATGGGGGACTAGCGGGTACCAAGAGACCCAGTACTTC
CASSEWGTSGYQETQYF
>TRBD2|TRBJ2-2|TRBV5-6|few
TGTGCCAGCAGCTTGGCTCTAGCGGCTTTTAACACCGGGGAGCTGTTTTTT
CASSLALAAFNTGELFF
>-|TRBJ2-5|TRBV4-1|-
TGCGCCAGCAGCCAAGCCCCCAATCCCCAGGGATGGGAGACCCAGTACTTC
CASSQAPNPQGWETQYF
>TRBD1|TRBJ1-5|TRBV5-8|-
TGTGCCAGCAGCCCTGGGACAGAGGATTTTGTTTATAGCAATCAGCCCCAGCATTTT
CASSPGTEDFVYSNQPQHF
>-|TRBJ1-3|TRBV9|-
TGTGCCAGCAGCGTAGGGGAGGGATCGCCTGGAAACACCATATATTTT
CASSVGEGSPGNTIYF
>-|TRBJ2-7|TRBV2|-
TGTGCGACCGACAGGCCCAGCTCCTACGAGCAGTACTTC
CATDRPSSYEQYF
>TRBD1|TRBJ2-1|TRBV5-8|-
TGTGCCAGCAGCTGGGGAACAGGGGTCAGGGAGCAGTTCTTC
CASSWGTGVREQFF
>-|TRBJ2-1|TRBV11-2|-
TGTGCCAGCAGACAACAGGGGGGGGTCTACAATGAGCAGTTCTTC
CASRQQGGVYNEQFF
>-|TRBJ1-1|TRBV7-2|once
TGTGCCAGCAGCTTTAAGTCTAGACGGTTGAACACTGAAGCTTTCTTT
CASSFKSRRLNTEAFF
>-|TRBJ2-7|TRBV5-1|-
TGCGCCAGCAGCTTGGGGGGAGGCTACGAGCAGTACTTC
CASSLGGGYEQYF